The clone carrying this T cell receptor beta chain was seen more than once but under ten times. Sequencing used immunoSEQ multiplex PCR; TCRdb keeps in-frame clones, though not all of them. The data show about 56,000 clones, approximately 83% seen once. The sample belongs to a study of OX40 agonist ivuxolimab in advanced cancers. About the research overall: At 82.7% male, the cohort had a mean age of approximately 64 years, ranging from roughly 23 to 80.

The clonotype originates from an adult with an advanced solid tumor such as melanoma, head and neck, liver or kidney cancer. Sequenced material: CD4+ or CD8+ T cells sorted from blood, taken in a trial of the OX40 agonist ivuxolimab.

CDR3 loop: CASSPPGTAYTEAFF. For the CDR3, the DNA is TGTGCCAGCAGTCCTCCCGGGACAGCCTACACTGAAGCTTTCTTT. This rearrangement joins TRBV6-1 to TRBJ1-1, with 7 positions matching TRBD1. The V and J ends lost 5 bases and 3 bases, in that order; junction bases with no gene match: 9. The CDR3 is 15 residues long. The germline V gene has CDR1 MNHNS and CDR2 SASEGT.